These T cell receptor beta chains were read from a single sample in a study of CD8 T cells in ankylosing spondylitis. TCRdb reprocessed the 5' RACE reads via MiXCR and lists one record per CDR3 protein. This sample has more than 150,000 distinct CDR3 sequences; roughly 20% occur once, and the top ten carry approximately 4%. Source material: blood, either unsorted or a sorted T cell fraction (not recorded which). These receptors came from a male donor aged 5 to 29 with ankylosing spondylitis or in good health (not recorded which). CDR3s include the opening cysteine and the closing phenylalanine or tryptophan. Each record gives: J gene, D gene, V gene, clone size, CDR3 protein, CDR3 DNA. The D gene is left open where the match is weak. For some rows the clone size is stated as once, few or many, or as a class when expanded; others skip it.

TRBJ2-7,.,TRBV9,many,CASSAGAGAFTEQYF,TGTGCCAGCAGCGCGGGGGCAGGGGCCTTTACCGAGCAGTACTTC
TRBJ2-5,.,TRBV18,many,CASSPISAGEEETQYF,TGTGCCAGCTCACCAATCAGTGCAGGGGAGGAGGAGACCCAGTACTTC
TRBJ2-5,.,TRBV12-3/TRBV12-4,many,CASSTLPGFETQYF,TGTGCCAGCAGTACCCTTCCGGGTTTTGAGACCCAGTACTTC
TRBJ2-4,TRBD1,TRBV12-3/TRBV12-4,many,CASRVQGDPKNIQYF,TGTGCCAGCAGGGTCCAGGGGGACCCCAAAAACATTCAGTACTTC
TRBJ2-3,.,TRBV7-2,many,CASSFHVGTSTDTQYF,TGTGCCAGCAGCTTTCATGTGGGGACTAGCACAGATACGCAGTATTTT
TRBJ2-7,TRBD2,TRBV18,.,CASSPTGASGEEQYF,TGTGCCAGCTCACCAACGGGGGCTAGCGGGGAGGAGCAGTACTTC
TRBJ2-3,.,TRBV3-1,many,CASSQGRLPGTDTQYF,TGTGCCAGCAGCCAAGGAAGGCTCCCGGGCACAGATACGCAGTATTTT
TRBJ2-1,TRBD2,TRBV6-2/TRBV6-3,many,CASTASGSGDEQFF,TGTGCCAGCACGGCTAGCGGGAGTGGTGATGAGCAGTTCTTC
TRBJ2-7,.,TRBV20-1,.,CSARSALANYEQYF,TGCAGTGCTAGATCCGCTCTAGCGAACTACGAGCAGTACTTC
TRBJ2-1,.,TRBV6-2/TRBV6-3,many,CASSDDYTEQFF,TGTGCCAGCAGTGATGACTATACCGAGCAGTTCTTC
TRBJ2-5,.,TRBV7-9,.,CASSPIPGQGF,TGTGCCAGCAGCCCAATTCCGGGGCAGGGCTTC
TRBJ2-5,.,TRBV28,many,CASSDLTHTQETQYF,TGTGCCAGCAGCGATCTTACACACACGCAAGAGACCCAGTACTTC
TRBJ1-1,.,TRBV11-2,many,CASSLAHGTEAFF,TGTGCCAGCAGCTTAGCTCACGGCACTGAAGCTTTCTTT
TRBJ2-4,TRBD2,TRBV7-2,many,CASSLLLAGAKNIQYF,TGTGCCAGCAGCTTATTACTAGCGGGAGCCAAAAACATTCAGTACTTC
TRBJ2-1,TRBD2,TRBV6-2/TRBV6-3,.,CASSYLPSGIYNEQFF,TGTGCCAGCAGTTACCTTCCTAGCGGGATCTACAATGAGCAGTTCTTC
TRBJ2-1,TRBD2,TRBV20-1,many,CSGSRTSGGNEQFF,TGCAGTGGTTCAAGGACTAGCGGGGGCAATGAGCAGTTCTTC
TRBJ2-1,TRBD1,TRBV5-6,many,CASSITGGGEQFF,TGTGCCAGCAGCATCACAGGGGGCGGCGAGCAGTTCTTC
TRBJ2-7,.,TRBV29-1,.,CSVKTGIYEQYF,TGCAGCGTAAAAACGGGAATCTACGAGCAGTACTTC
TRBJ2-1,.,TRBV5-4,.,CASSFEGLEQFF,TGTGCCAGCAGCTTTGAGGGGTTAGAGCAGTTCTTC
TRBJ2-5,TRBD2,TRBV29-1,many,CSVEDLSGRTQETQYF,TGCAGCGTTGAAGATCTGAGCGGGAGGACCCAAGAGACCCAGTACTTC
TRBJ2-1,.,TRBV29-1,many,CSYPMMGNEQFF,TGCAGCTATCCGATGATGGGCAATGAGCAGTTCTTC
TRBJ1-1,.,TRBV3-1,many,CASSQHPVGVATEAFF,TGTGCCAGCAGCCAACATCCGGTAGGGGTGGCCACTGAAGCTTTCTTT
TRBJ1-5,.,TRBV4-1,many,CASSQEKGDLVNQPQHF,TGCGCCAGCAGCCAAGAAAAGGGGGACTTGGTCAATCAGCCCCAGCATTTT
TRBJ1-1,TRBD1,TRBV12-3/TRBV12-4,many,CASTQTGGSGGAFF,TGTGCCAGCACCCAGACAGGGGGAAGTGGGGGAGCTTTCTTT
TRBJ1-1,.,TRBV20-1,.,CSARDTAINTEAFF,TGCAGTGCTAGAGATACGGCGATTAACACTGAAGCTTTCTTT
TRBJ2-1,.,TRBV7-9,many,CASRKTRDNEQFF,TGTGCCAGCAGAAAAACCAGGGACAATGAGCAGTTCTTC
TRBJ1-5,.,TRBV7-8,few,CASSLGTATYSNQPQHF,TGTGCCAGCAGCCTGGGGACCGCTACGTATAGCAATCAGCCCCAGCATTTT
TRBJ1-5,TRBD1,TRBV11-2,.,CASSLVGGVFGNQPQHF,TGTGCCAGCAGCTTAGTAGGGGGCGTCTTTGGCAATCAGCCCCAGCATTTT
TRBJ1-2,.,TRBV5-1,many,CASSSDRELYGYTF,TGCGCCAGCAGCTCCGACAGAGAGCTCTATGGCTACACCTTC
TRBJ2-1,.,TRBV4-3,many,CASSRTGYNEQFF,TGCGCCAGCAGCCGGACGGGCTACAATGAGCAGTTCTTC
TRBJ1-4,TRBD1,TRBV3-1,many,CASSPQGQVLRTVFF,TGTGCCAGCAGCCCACAGGGACAGGTCCTCAGGACGGTGTTTTTT
TRBJ1-1,TRBD1,TRBV19,.,CASSTGGGSTEAFF,TGTGCCAGCTCAACAGGGGGCGGAAGCACTGAAGCTTTCTTT
TRBJ2-1,.,TRBV27,many,CASSLTHLESYNEQFF,TGTGCCAGCAGCCTTACCCATTTAGAGTCCTACAATGAGCAGTTCTTC
TRBJ2-2,.,TRBV20-1,.,CSARDQDLKAGELFF,TGCAGTGCTAGAGATCAAGACCTCAAAGCCGGGGAGCTGTTTTTT
TRBJ2-7,TRBD2,TRBV7-2,.,CASSLTGGYEQYF,TGTGCCAGCAGCTTAACGGGGGGGTACGAGCAGTACTTC
TRBJ2-3,.,TRBV20-1,few,CSAPGLRSTDTQYF,TGCAGTGCTCCCGGTCTAAGAAGCACAGATACGCAGTATTTT
TRBJ2-5,TRBD2,TRBV7-2,many,CASSLRGTSGSQETQYF,TGTGCCAGCAGCCTCCGGGGGACTAGCGGGAGCCAAGAGACCCAGTACTTC
TRBJ2-1,TRBD2,TRBV20-1,many,CSARVAGGTFNEQFF,TGCAGTGCTAGAGTAGCGGGAGGTACCTTCAATGAGCAGTTCTTC
TRBJ2-1,.,TRBV7-9,many,CATSPRGRDNEQFF,TGTGCCACTTCACCTCGGGGGCGGGACAATGAGCAGTTCTTC
TRBJ2-1,.,TRBV4-3,few,CASSQDLSRGTSYNEQFF,TGCGCCAGCAGCCAAGATCTGTCACGCGGGACATCCTACAATGAGCAGTTCTTC
TRBJ1-2,TRBD1,TRBV28,few,CASSPWDRDGYTF,TGTGCCAGCAGTCCCTGGGACAGGGATGGCTACACCTTC
TRBJ1-5,.,TRBV5-5,many,CASSGGPTQPQHF,TGTGCCAGCAGCGGGGGTCCCACCCAGCCCCAGCATTTT
TRBJ2-1,.,TRBV6-1,many,CASSDRLVNEQFF,TGTGCCAGCAGTGATCGACTAGTCAATGAGCAGTTCTTC
TRBJ2-1,TRBD2,TRBV24-1,.,CATGLAGSYNEQFF,TGTGCCACCGGACTAGCGGGGTCCTACAATGAGCAGTTCTTC
TRBJ2-3,.,TRBV27,.,CASSGKGRRTDTQYF,TGTGCCAGCAGTGGCAAGGGACGCCGCACAGATACGCAGTATTTT
TRBJ2-7,TRBD1,TRBV3-1,many,CASSQEGGTYEQYF,TGTGCCAGCAGCCAAGAAGGGGGCACCTACGAGCAGTACTTC
TRBJ1-2,.,TRBV5-1,many,CASSNTGPYGYTF,TGCGCCAGCAGCAATACCGGACCCTATGGCTACACCTTC
TRBJ2-1,.,TRBV19,.,CASRTAGAHEQFF,TGTGCCAGTAGGACGGCAGGGGCCCATGAGCAGTTCTTC
TRBJ2-3,TRBD2,TRBV12-3/TRBV12-4,.,CASTSSGSERDTQYF,TGTGCCAGCACCTCTAGCGGGAGTGAAAGAGATACGCAGTATTTT
TRBJ2-1,TRBD2,TRBV4-1,.,CASSPEGLADYNEQFF,TGCGCCAGCAGCCCCGAGGGACTAGCGGATTACAATGAGCAGTTCTTC
TRBJ1-4,.,TRBV5-1,many,CASSLTGTEKLFF,TGCGCCAGCAGCTTGACAGGAACCGAAAAACTGTTTTTT
TRBJ2-5,.,TRBV5-6,.,CASSLRLETQYF,TGTGCCAGCAGCTTGAGGTTGGAGACCCAGTACTTC
TRBJ2-7,TRBD1,TRBV27,many,CASAEGQVTYEQYF,TGTGCCAGCGCCGAGGGACAGGTAACCTACGAGCAGTACTTC
TRBJ2-3,.,TRBV24-1,.,CATSEQLGRTTDTQYF,TGTGCCACCAGTGAACAACTAGGGCGGACTACAGATACGCAGTATTTT
TRBJ2-1,.,TRBV29-1,many,CSVEETGRMVYNEQFF,TGCAGCGTTGAAGAGACAGGTCGTATGGTCTACAATGAGCAGTTCTTC